This T cell receptor (beta chain) was captured in a study of cytomegalovirus exposure and HLA in healthy donors. In regard to this clone: The antigen is unknown.

Profiling relied on immunoSEQ multiplex PCR, and the TCRdb table lists in-frame clones only, not all of them. The table lists about 220,000 clones, about nine tenths of them singletons. The germline V gene has CDR1 LNHDA and CDR2 SQIVND (reference sequence). V lost 3 bases to trimming and J lost 3 bases, with 11 bases between them. This CDR3 has 15 residues. The study's findings and limits: The study labeled fewer than 200 TCR beta chains cytomegalovirus-associated. Most TCR sequences were rare, but some public TCRs occurred in many donors.

The chain joins TRBV19 to TRBJ2-2; the D gene is possibly TRBD1 (6 bases). The sequence was obtained from a woman between 18 and 29 years old in good health and CMV-seronegative. What was sequenced was PBMCs. The CDR3 region has the DNA TGTGCCAGTAGTATCCAGGGGAGCCACACCGGGGAGCTGTTTTTT. Translating it yields CASSIQGSHTGELFF.